The T cell receptor (beta chain) under discussion was sequenced for a study of post-analysis software for immune sequencing data. Study results and caveats: About 5 TRBV segments, including TRBV5-6, TRBV5-1 and TRBV20-1, were more frequent in patients than controls. When the samples were clustered directly with F measure, those that had been prepared in the same batch showed strong co-clustering.

Carried by the TCR beta cDNA libraries were unique molecular identifiers. TCRdb redid the calling of the PCR reads with MiXCR, one entry per CDR3 protein. The sample yields about 820,000 distinct CDR3 sequences, around 50% seen once. Worth noting for this clonotype: Its antigen is unknown.

With 8 bases clipped from V and 1 base from J, the junction kept 2 bases outside the gene matches. The CDR3 is made up of 13 amino acids. Germline V gives CDR1 SNHLY, CDR2 FYNNEI. The origin of this receptor is a girl between 5 and 17 years old with multiple sclerosis. The chain carries TRBV2 and TRBJ1-1; 9 bases agree with TRBD1. Sequencing was carried out using blood. CDR3 sequence reads: CASGGQGNTEAFF. The CDR3 region has the DNA TGTGCCAGCGGGGGACAGGGGAACACTGAAGCTTTCTTT.